This is a list of T cell receptor beta chains from one sample in a study of CD8 T cells in Susac syndrome. TCRdb re-analysed the immunoSEQ multiplex PCR reads in MiXCR, keeping a single row per CDR3 protein. There are 80,000 to 95,000 distinct CDR3 sequences in the sample; 94% occur only once, and less than 0.95% lies in the top ten. Sequenced input: CD8+ T cells from PBMCs. These receptors were collected from a human donor with Susac syndrome. CDR3s include the opening cysteine and the closing phenylalanine or tryptophan. The order of the fields is V gene, J gene, D gene, clone size, CDR3 DNA, CDR3 protein. D genes are given only for firm matches. Rows may omit the clone size; those that give it use once, few, many or a size class.

>TRBV4-2|TRBJ2-7|NA|NA
TGTGCCAGCAGCCAAGACCTCGGGGGTTACGAGCAGTACTTC
CASSQDLGGYEQYF
>TRBV5-1|TRBJ2-1|NA|few
TGCGCCAGCAGCAACGGGGTTAATGAGCAGTTCTTC
CASSNGVNEQFF
>TRBV19|TRBJ1-1|NA|NA
TGTGCCAGTAGTAGTATGGCTGAAGCTTTCTTT
CASSSMAEAFF
>TRBV25-1|TRBJ2-1|NA|NA
TGTGCCAGCAGTGAAAGTAGGCAAGGGTCATTCGATGAGCAGTTCTTC
CASSESRQGSFDEQFF
>TRBV10-3|TRBJ2-2|TRBD2|NA
TGTGCCATCAGTGAGATGGGGACTAGCGGGAAACCTCCGAACACCGGGGAGCTGTTTTTT
CAISEMGTSGKPPNTGELFF
>TRBV27|TRBJ2-1|NA|NA
TGTGCCAGCACCCTTAGCGGAGTTAGCTCCTACAATGAGCAGTTCTTC
CASTLSGVSSYNEQFF
>TRBV7-9|TRBJ1-2|TRBD1|NA
TGTGCCAGCAGCTTAGGGACAGGCGACTATGGCTACACCTTC
CASSLGTGDYGYTF
>TRBV12-3/TRBV12-4|TRBJ1-5|NA|NA
TGTGCCAGCAGCCCCGGGGGGGACCAGCCCCAGCATTTT
CASSPGGDQPQHF
>TRBV28|TRBJ1-3|NA|once
TGTGCCAGCAGTTTGGGCCAAAGCTCTGGAAACACCATATATTTT
CASSLGQSSGNTIYF
>TRBV11-2|TRBJ2-1|TRBD1|NA
TGTGCCAGCAGCCCCGTCTCCGGGACAGTGAGTGAGCAGTTCTTC
CASSPVSGTVSEQFF
>TRBV6-2/TRBV6-3|TRBJ2-1|NA|once
TGTGCCAGCAGTCACCGGGCCGCCACCCTAGAGCAGTTCTTC
CASSHRAATLEQFF
>TRBV7-9|TRBJ2-4|NA|NA
TGTGCCAGCAGTTTCCCGCTGCAGTTCCCCAAAAACATTCAGTACTTC
CASSFPLQFPKNIQYF
>TRBV15|TRBJ2-2|TRBD1|NA
TGTGCCACCAGCGCTGACAGGGAACTGAACACCGGGGAGCTGTTTTTT
CATSADRELNTGELFF
>TRBV29-1|TRBJ1-2|NA|NA
TGCAGCGTTGGTTCAATCAACTATGGCTACACCTTC
CSVGSINYGYTF
>TRBV9|TRBJ2-6|NA|NA
TGTGCCAGCAGCCCCCTGGGGGCCAACGTCCTGACTTTC
CASSPLGANVLTF
>TRBV9|TRBJ2-7|NA|NA
TGTGCCAGCAGCGCGGCGGACACCTACGAGCAGTACTTC
CASSAADTYEQYF
>TRBV6-6|TRBJ2-1|NA|NA
TGTGCCAGCAGTTACTCTGGGGAGCAGTTCTTC
CASSYSGEQFF
>TRBV11-2|TRBJ2-1|TRBD2|NA
TGTGCCAGCAGCTTAGGGACTAGCGGCACCTACAATGAGCAGTTCTTC
CASSLGTSGTYNEQFF
>TRBV30|TRBJ2-1|NA|NA
TGTGCGGAGGGGGCGATCTATGAGCAGTTCTTC
CAEGAIYEQFF
>TRBV3-1|TRBJ2-7|TRBD2|NA
TGTGCCAGCAGCCAGACTAGCGTTGGCTACGAGCAGTACTTC
CASSQTSVGYEQYF
>TRBV5-1|TRBJ1-1|NA|NA
TGCGCCAGCAGCTTAGGGAGGGACGCTTTCTTT
CASSLGRDAFF
>TRBV29-1|TRBJ2-7|NA|NA
TGCAGCGTTGAAACCTCCTACGAGCAGTACTTC
CSVETSYEQYF
>TRBV12-3/TRBV12-4|TRBJ1-4|NA|NA
TGTGCCAGCAGTTTTTCGAGGGAAAATGAAAAACTGTTTTTT
CASSFSRENEKLFF
>TRBV18|TRBJ1-2|NA|NA
TGTGCCAGCTCACCCTCGGGGATCGATGGCTACACCTTC
CASSPSGIDGYTF
>TRBV7-9|TRBJ2-5|TRBD1|NA
TGTGCCAGCAGCTTGAGAGACAGGGATCGGGAGACCCAGTACTTC
CASSLRDRDRETQYF
>TRBV7-2|TRBJ2-7|TRBD2|NA
TGTGCCAGCAGCCCGGGACTAGCGCTCTACGAGCAGTACTTC
CASSPGLALYEQYF
>TRBV7-2|TRBJ2-7|NA|NA
TGTGCCAGCAGCCCAGACAGAAGTCTTGCCTACGAGCAGTACTTC
CASSPDRSLAYEQYF
>TRBV4-3|TRBJ1-3|NA|NA
TGCGCCAGCAGCCAAGATCCCGGGACAACTTCTGGAAACACCATATATTTT
CASSQDPGTTSGNTIYF
>TRBV28|TRBJ2-3|NA|NA
TGTGCCAGCAGTTCGACCCTTCACGCTCAGTTCCCTAGCACAGATACGCAGTATTTT
CASSSTLHAQFPSTDTQYF